The 20 T cell receptor beta chains presented below share a single source sample, sequenced in a study of cytotoxic CD8 clonotypes in ibrutinib-treated CLL. Method: immunoSEQ multiplex PCR; TCRdb's copy keeps in-frame clones and lacks some. The table lists more than 300,000 clones, roughly 80% of them singletons. Sample: PBMCs, taken before ibrutinib treatment. The receptors were sampled from a human donor with chronic lymphocytic leukemia.

V is TRBV7-2 and J is TRBJ2-1; the match to TRBD2 covers 14 bases. The germline gives CDR1 SGHTA, CDR2 FQGNSA. The CDR3 has 15 amino acids. V dropped 8 bases and J dropped 7; count of bases not matched to a gene: 7. The CDR3 is CASCKGLAGDNEQFF. The CDR3 DNA follows: TGTGCCAGCTGTAAGGGACTAGCGGGAGATAATGAGCAGTTCTTC.

The rearrangement links TRBV18 to TRBJ1-5; 7 nucleotides match TRBD1. The germline gives CDR1 KGHSH, CDR2 LQKENI. J lost 5 bases, V lost 3 bases, and 4 bases had no gene match. The length of the CDR3 is 14 residues. The chain's CDR3 is CASSPTDRYQPQHF. In DNA form, the CDR3 reads TGTGCCAGCTCACCCACGGACAGGTATCAGCCCCAGCATTTT.

DNA of the CDR3: TGTGCCAGCAGCGAGACCGGACAGGGGGATGGCTACACCTTC. Translation gives CASSETGQGDGYTF. The J gene is TRBJ1-2, the V gene TRBV9; the match to TRBD1 covers 10 bases. CDR3 length: 14 residues. With V trimmed by 3 bases and J by 6 bases, 5 bases remained unmatched. CDR1 is SGDLS, CDR2 YYNGEE, per germline.

V gene TRBV5-6 combines with J gene TRBJ2-3, with D possibly matching TRBD2 (6 bases). The CDR3 runs to 14 residues. CDR1 and CDR2 from the germline V gene are SGHDT and YYEEEE. The germline V and J ends were trimmed by 3 bases and 3 bases, with 11 bases remaining between them. CDR3 in DNA: TGTGCCAGCAGCTCCAGACTAGAGACAGATACGCAGTATTTT. Amino acid sequence: CASSSRLETDTQYF. The full variable domain, in which reference TRBV5-6 and TRBJ2-3 provide the parts outside the CDR3, is DAGVTQSPTHLIKTRGQQVTLRCSPKSGHDTVSWYQQALGQGPQFIFQYYEEEERQRGNFPDRFSGHQFPNYSSELNVNALLLGDSALYLCASSSRLETDTQYFGPGTRLTVL.

This chain joins TRBV9 and TRBJ2-5; TRBD2 matches 12 bases. The CDR3 loop spans 17 amino acids. CDR1 and CDR2 (germline): SGDLS, YYNGEE. Trimming removed 2 bases from V and 5 bases from J; junction bases left unmatched: 10. In DNA, the CDR3 is TGTGCCAGCAGCGTGGGACTAGCGGGTACGGCGGCCGAGACCCAGTACTTC. This sequence encodes CASSVGLAGTAAETQYF.

The chain employs TRBV7-6 and TRBJ2-2, with TRBD2 identical over 15 bases. V lost 3 bases, J lost 4 bases, and 6 bases stayed unmatched. Germline CDR1 SGHVS, CDR2 FNYEAQ. The CDR3 is made up of 18 amino acids. CDR3 bases: TGTGCCAGCAGCTTTCGGGGACTAGCGGGAGGCGGCACCGGGGAGCTGTTTTTT. This sequence encodes CASSFRGLAGGGTGELFF.

This clone has only a few counts. V is TRBV19 and J is TRBJ1-5; D remains unclear. The CDR3 extends over 14 amino acids. V was pared by 6 bases and J by 4 bases, with 13 bases between. CDR1 and CDR2 from the germline V gene are LNHDA and SQIVND (reference sequence). This chain's CDR3 is CASRYRPNNQPQHF. The DNA for the CDR3 is TGTGCCAGTAGATATCGACCGAATAATCAGCCCCAGCATTTT. Full variable domain (outside the CDR3, taken from reference TRBV19 and TRBJ1-5): DGGITQSPKYLFRKEGQNVTLSCEQNLNHDAMYWYRQDPGQGLRLIYYSQIVNDFQKGDIAEGYSVSREKKESFPLTVTSAQKNPTAFYLCASRYRPNNQPQHFGDGTRLSIL.

V is TRBV7-9 and J is TRBJ2-2; 9 bases agree with TRBD2. The germline CDR1 and CDR2 sequences are SEHNR and FQNEAQ (reference sequence). This CDR3 contains 16 residues. V was clipped by 2 bases and J by 6 bases; unmatched bases: 7. CDR3 DNA sequence: TGTGCCAGCAGCTTAAGTGGCGGGAGGGCCGCCGGGGAGCTGTTTTTT. It specifies CASSLSGGRAAGELFF.

This chain joins TRBV15 and TRBJ2-7, with D hard to call. CDR3 size: 15 residues. The V gene's germline CDR1 is LNHNV and CDR2 YYDKDF (reference sequence). V shed 1 base and J shed 1 base, with 11 bases lying between them. The CDR3 nucleotides are TGTGCCACCAGCAGAGCACCACTCGGATCCTACGAGCAGTACTTC. Its protein product is CATSRAPLGSYEQYF.

The genes are TRBV15 and TRBJ1-3, with D possibly TRBD1 on 5 matching bases. The ends were cut back, 0 bases at V and 1 base at J, with 7 bases in the middle. The CDR3 has 15 residues. Per germline, CDR1 LNHNV and CDR2 YYDKDF (reference sequence). The CDR3 nucleotides are TGTGCCACCAGCAGAGAGGGGGGATCTGGAAACACCATATATTTT. Encoded protein: CATSREGGSGNTIYF.

The chain couples TRBV27 to TRBJ1-1; 7 nucleotides line up with TRBD1. This CDR3 contains 15 residues. Germline V gives CDR1 MNHEY, CDR2 SMNVEV (reference sequence). J lost 4 bases, V lost 5 bases, and 10 bases had no gene match. Here the CDR3 DNA reads TGTGCCAGCAGTGAGGGACAGTTCCGGATCACTGAAGCTTTCTTT. This translates into CASSEGQFRITEAFF.

CDR3 nucleotide sequence: TGTGCCAGCAGCGTGCTTGGGACAGCCTCCTACAATGAGCAGTTCTTC. Its translation is CASSVLGTASYNEQFF. V is TRBV9 and J is TRBJ2-1, with 7 bases fitting TRBD1. Per germline, CDR1 SGDLS and CDR2 YYNGEE. Trimming removed 2 bases from V and 0 bases from J; junction bases left unmatched: 5. This CDR3 has 16 amino acids.

Only one count was recorded for this clone. The chain is built from TRBV2 and TRBJ2-1; no reliable D call. Trimming left V 5 bases short and J 1 base short, with 12 bases between. The CDR3 is 15 amino acids. Germline CDR1 reads SNHLY; CDR2 reads FYNNEI. The CDR3 here is CASSFGGRSYNEQFF. The CDR3 DNA reads TGTGCCAGCAGTTTCGGTGGAAGATCCTACAATGAGCAGTTCTTC.

This chain connects TRBV6-1 to TRBJ1-2; D remains unclear. V gave up 3 bases and J gave up 1 base, with 9 bases separating them. CDR1 is MNHNS and CDR2 is SASEGT in the germline V gene. This CDR3 has 14 amino acids. The CDR3 DNA sequence: TGTGCCAGCAGTGACTACTCGGGTAACTATGGCTACACCTTC. This translates into CASSDYSGNYGYTF.

This chain connects TRBV5-1 to TRBJ2-3; D not resolved. The CDR3 sequence is 13 residues long. Between the trimmed V and J ends, which lost 3 bases and 2 bases, there was a span of 7 bases. Germline assignment: CDR1 SGHRS and CDR2 YFSETQ. The CDR3 DNA follows: TGCGCCAGCAGCTCCGCCGACACAGATACGCAGTATTTT. Translating it yields CASSSADTDTQYF.

The chain has TRBV9 and TRBJ2-1, with D possibly matching TRBD1 (6 bases). Trimming removed 7 bases from V and 4 bases from J, with 12 bases in between. The CDR3 length is 13 residues. Germline V gene sequence: CDR1 SGDLS, CDR2 YYNGEE. The CDR3 DNA reads as TGTGCCAGCCAGGACAGACCATACAATGAGCAGTTCTTC. Translation gives CASQDRPYNEQFF.

The sample holds a few counts of this clone. This sequence joins TRBV9 and TRBJ2-1; D uncertain. CDR1 and CDR2 (germline): SGDLS, YYNGEE. The CDR3 spans 16 residues. The V end lost 0 bases, the J end lost 1 base, and 11 bases lay between the germline ends. The CDR3 nucleotides are TGTGCCAGCAGCGTAGAACTGGGCCAATCCTACAATGAGCAGTTCTTC. This gives the protein CASSVELGQSYNEQFF.

V is TRBV28 and J is TRBJ2-3; D remains unclear. CDR1 and CDR2 (germline): MDHEN, SYDVKM. V gave up 8 bases and J gave up 2 bases, with 20 bases separating them. The CDR3 has 16 residues. CDR3 region: CASGMGRIHLTDTQYF. The CDR3, as DNA: TGTGCCAGCGGAATGGGCAGGATTCACCTCACAGATACGCAGTATTTT. The full variable domain, completed using reference TRBV28 and TRBJ2-3, is DVKVTQSSRYLVKRTGEKVFLECVQDMDHENMFWYRQDPGLGLRLIYFSYDVKMKEKGDIPEGYSVSREKKERFSLILESASTNQTSMYLCASGMGRIHLTDTQYFGPGTRLTVL.

V gene TRBV28 combines with J gene TRBJ2-7; 8 nucleotides agree with TRBD1. Unmatched junction bases numbered 2, after V lost 0 bases and J lost 4 bases. Germline CDR1 is MDHEN and CDR2 is SYDVKM. The CDR3 is 14 amino acids. CDR3 in DNA: TGTGCCAGCAGTTTATGGCAGGGGGCTTACGAGCAGTACTTC. Its translation: CASSLWQGAYEQYF.

This chain connects TRBV18 to TRBJ2-7, with TRBD2 matching over 12 bases. This CDR3 has 16 residues. CDR1 is KGHSH, CDR2 LQKENI, per germline. The J segment lost 6 bases and the V segment lost 3 bases, leaving 9 bases of the junction unmatched. The CDR3 sequence: CASSPLGLAGPVEQYF. The CDR3, as DNA: TGTGCCAGCTCACCCCTAGGACTAGCGGGGCCGGTCGAGCAGTACTTC.